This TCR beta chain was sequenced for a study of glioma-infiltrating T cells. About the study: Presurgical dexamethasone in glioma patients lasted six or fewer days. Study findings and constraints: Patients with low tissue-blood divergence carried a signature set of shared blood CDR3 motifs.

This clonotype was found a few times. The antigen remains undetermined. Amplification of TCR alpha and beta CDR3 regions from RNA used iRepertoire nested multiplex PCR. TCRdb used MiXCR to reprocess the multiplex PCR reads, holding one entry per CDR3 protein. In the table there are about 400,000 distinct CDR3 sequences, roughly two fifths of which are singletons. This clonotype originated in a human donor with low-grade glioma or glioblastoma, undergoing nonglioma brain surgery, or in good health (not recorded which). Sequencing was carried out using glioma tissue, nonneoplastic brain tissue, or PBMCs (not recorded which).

The CDR3 bases are TGCGCCAGCAGCCACCAGGGAGGGGATTATGGCTACACCTTC. Protein product: CASSHQGGDYGYTF. The J gene is TRBJ1-2, the V gene TRBV4-1, with D perhaps matching TRBD1 (5 bases). Germline V gene data show CDR1 as MGHRA and CDR2 as YSYEKL. The CDR3 is 14 amino acids. Trimming left V 3 bases short and J 5 bases short, with 13 bases between.